Below are 8 T cell receptor beta chains sequenced from a single sample in a study of monozygotic twins with inflammatory bowel disease. Each CDR3 protein gets one entry in TCRdb, which reprocessed the 5' RACE reads and gives no DNA. The sample has roughly 320,000 distinct CDR3 sequences. Material: blood. Receptors were obtained from a human donor with ulcerative colitis or Crohn's disease, or a healthy co-twin of an affected twin (not recorded which).

V usage is TRBV5-1 and J usage is TRBJ1-1. Germline CDR1 and CDR2: SGHRS and YFSETQ. CDR3 length: 14 amino acids. The CDR3 sequence is CASSFDVVNTEAFF.

The chain recombines TRBV7-2 with TRBJ1-6; TCRdb selects TRBD1, and the lack of DNA leaves this call unchecked. This CDR3 is 14 amino acids long. Germline V lookup: CDR1 SGHTA, CDR2 FQGNSA. This CDR3 is CASSLFRGDSPLHF.

This CDR3 is CASSDHENIQYF. This chain links TRBV2 with TRBJ2-4. The germline V gene has CDR1 SNHLY and CDR2 FYNNEI. This CDR3 spans 12 amino acids.

The rearrangement joins TRBV9 to TRBJ2-1; as DNA is missing, the TRBD2 call by TCRdb cannot be tested. The length of the CDR3 is 14 residues. The germline V gene encodes CDR1 SGDLS and CDR2 YYNGEE. CDR3 protein: CASSVGDGGYEQFF.

The chain recombines TRBV3-1 with TRBJ1-2; TCRdb selects TRBD1, and the lack of DNA leaves this call unchecked. The CDR3 sequence is 16 residues long. CDR1 LGHDT and CDR2 YNNKEL come from the germline V gene (reference sequence). CDR3 sequence: CASSLTRAQGSYGYTF.

The chain carries TRBV12-3 or TRBV12-4 and TRBJ2-1; TCRdb outputs TRBD2, but without DNA this stays unchecked. The CDR3 runs 16 residues. CDR3 sequence: CASSFEAGTSGNEQFF.

The rearrangement uses TRBV20-1 and TRBJ1-3; the TCRdb D gene call, TRBD1, has no DNA to confirm it. The V gene's germline CDR1 is DFQATT and CDR2 SNEGSKA (reference sequence). The CDR3 spans 14 residues. The CDR3 is CSAWDTNSGNTIYF.

This chain connects TRBV14 to TRBJ1-4. The CDR3 has 14 amino acids. In germline, CDR1 is SGHDN, CDR2 FVKESK. The CDR3 reads CASSQGGILRKLFF.